The 10 T cell receptor beta chains reported below all come from one sample, sequenced in a study of spatial heterogeneity in lung cancer. The time point: blood at routine non-recurrence follow-up after resection. MiXCR, applied by TCRdb to the 5' RACE reads, yields one record per CDR3 protein. Found here are roughly 71,000 distinct CDR3 sequences, approximately 9% of them singletons; the top ten hold roughly 1.8%. The sample here was PBMCs, taken at follow-up. These receptors came from a female donor with early-stage non-small cell lung cancer.

This clonotype was counted ten times or more. The chain recombines TRBV27 with TRBJ1-2; 7 bases agree with TRBD1. The germline CDR1 and CDR2 sequences are MNHEY and SMNVEV (reference sequence). Losses at the gene ends were 4 bases for V and 6 bases for J; bases not matched to a gene: 5. The CDR3 is 13 residues long. The CDR3 DNA follows: TGTGCCAGCAGTTCTAACAGGGGCGATGGCTACACCTTC. Translation: CASSSNRGDGYTF.

This clonotype was counted at least ten times. The rearrangement joins TRBV6-1 to TRBJ2-3; D gene uncertain. The germline CDR1 and CDR2 sequences are MNHNS and SASEGT. This CDR3 region has 14 residues. V was shortened by 5 bases and J by 0 bases, with 9 bases between the two germline ends. The CDR3 sequence: CASSTGLSTDTQYF. In nucleotides, the CDR3 is TGTGCCAGCAGTACCGGGCTAAGCACAGATACGCAGTATTTT.

The CDR3 region has the DNA TGTGCCAGCAGCCTACCGACAGGGGACACCGGGGAGCTGTTTTTT. As protein: CASSLPTGDTGELFF. The chain is built from TRBV3-1 and TRBJ2-2, with 8 bases aligning to TRBD1. J was trimmed by 3 bases and V by 4 bases; bases with no gene match: 4. The CDR3 is made up of 15 amino acids. CDR1 and CDR2 from the germline V gene are LGHDT and YNNKEL (reference sequence).

This clonotype has ten or more counts. The chain combines TRBV19 with TRBJ2-1, with 8 bases aligning to TRBD2. Germline CDR1 LNHDA, CDR2 SQIVND (reference sequence). The CDR3 consists of 14 residues. V shed 5 bases, J shed 5 bases, and the junction held 5 bases outside the gene matches. The CDR3 sequence is CASSLAGLDNEQFF. DNA for the CDR3: TGTGCCAGTAGTTTAGCGGGATTGGACAATGAGCAGTTCTTC.

This clonotype has at least ten counts. The chain employs TRBV20-1 and TRBJ2-7; maybe TRBD1 (5 bases). V was clipped by 5 bases and J by 3 bases, with 11 bases between them. CDR3 size: 12 residues. Germline CDR1 is DFQATT and CDR2 is SNEGSKA (reference sequence). The CDR3 bases are TGCAGTGCTTACGACAGCCTCTACGAGCAGTACTTC. Translating it yields CSAYDSLYEQYF.

This clonotype turned up a few times. The V and J genes are TRBV5-4 and TRBJ2-3; TRBD1 or TRBD2 may be the D gene (5 bases each). Trimming removed 2 bases from V and 5 bases from J, with 12 bases in between. Germline-derived CDR1 and CDR2 are SGHNT and YYREEE (reference sequence). The CDR3 is made up of 14 amino acids. For the CDR3, the DNA is TGTGCCAGCAGCTTAGAGGGGAGAGGAGATACGCAGTATTTT. This gives the protein CASSLEGRGDTQYF.

The chain carries TRBV20-1 and TRBJ2-1; 7 nucleotides line up with TRBD2. Germline lookup yields CDR1 DFQATT and CDR2 SNEGSKA (reference sequence). The CDR3 has 13 amino acids. Germline trimming cut 4 bases from V and 7 bases from J; bases unmatched to any gene: 7. The CDR3 is CSATASGGNEQFF. The CDR3 coding sequence is TGCAGTGCTACCGCTAGCGGAGGGAATGAGCAGTTCTTC.

This clonotype was seen repeatedly, ten times or more. The gene calls are TRBV11-3 and TRBJ2-1; D gene ambiguous. V dropped 5 bases and J dropped 8 bases, with 13 bases sitting between them. This CDR3 is built from 13 residues. CDR1 is SGHNT and CDR2 is YENEEA in the germline V gene. CDR3: CASSRTDGDEQFF. CDR3 nucleotides: TGTGCCAGCAGCCGAACCGACGGCGATGAGCAGTTCTTC.

Comment on this clonotype: A read error may explain this, as a much larger clone is one base away. The chain employs TRBV5-1 and TRBJ1-1; 9 bases are shared with TRBD1. The CDR3 is 15 residues long. The germline V gene encodes CDR1 SGHRS and CDR2 YFSETQ. This chain's CDR3 is CTSSFLSSGDRGRLF. As DNA, the CDR3 is TGCACCAGCAGCTTTTTGAGTAGTGGAGACAGGGGGAGGCTCTTT.

The sample holds many counts of this clonotype. J is TRBJ2-1 and V is TRBV24-1, with 9 bases lining up with TRBD1. Germline-derived CDR1 and CDR2 are KGHDR and SFDVKD. Trimming cost V 3 bases and J 7 bases; bases outside gene matches: 6. This CDR3 is 15 amino acids long. In DNA form, the CDR3 reads TGTGCCACCAGTGATAGGACAGGGGTTAGAAATGAGCAGTTCTTC. Translation: CATSDRTGVRNEQFF.